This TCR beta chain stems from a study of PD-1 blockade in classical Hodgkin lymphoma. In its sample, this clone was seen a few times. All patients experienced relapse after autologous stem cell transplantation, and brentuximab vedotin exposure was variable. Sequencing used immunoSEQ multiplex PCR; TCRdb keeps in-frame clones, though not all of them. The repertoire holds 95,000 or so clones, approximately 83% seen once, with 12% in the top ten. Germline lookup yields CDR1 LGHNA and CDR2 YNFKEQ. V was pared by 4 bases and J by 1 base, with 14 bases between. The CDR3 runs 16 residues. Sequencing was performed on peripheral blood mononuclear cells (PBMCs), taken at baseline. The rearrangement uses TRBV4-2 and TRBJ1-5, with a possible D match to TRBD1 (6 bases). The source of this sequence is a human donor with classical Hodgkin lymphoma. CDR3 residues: CASSRDGDTSNQPQHF. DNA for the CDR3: TGTGCCAGCAGCCGCGACGGGGACACCAGCAATCAGCCCCAGCATTTT.